The 22 T cell receptor beta chains given below trace back to one sample, sequenced in a study of cytomegalovirus exposure and HLA in healthy donors. The PCR employed 60 Vbeta primers together with 13 Jbeta primers. Measured with immunoSEQ multiplex PCR; TCRdb has only the in-frame clones, and not every one. The data contain tens of thousands of clones, under 90% of them singletons. Input material: PBMCs. The source is a young woman in good health and CMV-seronegative.

The CDR3 loop is CASSPSLNTDTQYF. CDR3 sequence (DNA): TGTGCCAGCTCACCATCACTAAACACAGATACGCAGTATTTT. The chain uses TRBV18 and TRBJ2-3, with D uncertain. The CDR3 is 14 amino acids. V lost 2 bases, J lost 2 bases, and 8 bases lay in between. Germline V CDR1 and CDR2: KGHSH, LQKENI. The whole variable domain, remainder taken from reference TRBV18 and TRBJ2-3, is NAGVMQNPRHLVRRRGQEARLRCSPMKGHSHVYWYRQLPEEGLKFMVYLQKENIIDESGMPKERFSAEFPKEGPSILRIQQVVRGDSAAYFCASSPSLNTDTQYFGPGTRLTVL.

The V gene is TRBV9, the J gene TRBJ2-5, with D possibly TRBD1 on 5 matching bases. V was pared by 1 base and J by 2 bases, with 15 bases between. This CDR3 spans 16 amino acids. The germline V gene encodes CDR1 SGDLS and CDR2 YYNGEE. The CDR3: CASSVMGMTEQETQYF. Here the CDR3 DNA reads TGTGCCAGCAGCGTAATGGGTATGACAGAACAAGAGACCCAGTACTTC.

V gene TRBV7-3 combines with J gene TRBJ1-2; D gene unclear. The V gene lost 5 bases and the J gene lost 7 bases, with 14 bases spanning the gap. The CDR3 contains 13 residues. CDR1 SGHTA and CDR2 FQGTGA come from the germline V gene. CDR3 sequence (DNA): TGTGCCAGCAGCAGTTCAGGTGGAGGTGGCTACACCTTC. This gives the protein CASSSSGGGGYTF.

This chain links TRBV23-1 with TRBJ2-1, with D unclear. TRBV23-1 is an open reading frame whose function is uncertain. Between the trimmed V and J ends, which lost 11 bases and 8 bases, there was a span of 10 bases. This CDR3 spans 10 amino acids. CDR3 nucleotide sequence: TGCGCCCGCCATGCGGATGAGCAGTTCTTC. This codes for CARHADEQFF.

The rearrangement uses TRBV28 and TRBJ2-7, with 9 bases that match TRBD1. Unmatched junction bases numbered 13, after V lost 7 bases and J lost 3 bases. From germline, CDR1 is MDHEN and CDR2 SYDVKM. This CDR3 is 16 amino acids long. In nucleotides, the CDR3 is TGTGCCAGCAACCCACAGGGGGCGCGGGTTGGCTACGAGCAGTACTTC. This sequence encodes CASNPQGARVGYEQYF. The variable domain in full, completed from reference TRBV28 and TRBJ2-7, reads DVKVTQSSRYLVKRTGEKVFLECVQDMDHENMFWYRQDPGLGLRLIYFSYDVKMKEKGDIPEGYSVSREKKERFSLILESASTNQTSMYLCASNPQGARVGYEQYFGPGTRLTVT.

V gene TRBV30 combines with J gene TRBJ1-4, with 9 bases identical to TRBD1. Germline-derived CDR1 and CDR2 are GTSNPN and SVGIG (reference sequence). The CDR3 consists of 13 residues. With V trimmed by 3 bases and J by 5 bases, 1 base remained unmatched. CDR3 DNA: TGTGCCTGGAGGGGACAGGGCAATGAAAAACTGTTTTTT. It codes for CAWRGQGNEKLFF.

In its sample, this clone was seen once. The chain links TRBV6-6 to TRBJ1-2; tentative D call: TRBD1 (5 bases). The ends were cut back, 5 bases at V and 8 bases at J, with 15 bases in the middle. The germline CDR1 and CDR2 sequences are MNHNY and SVGAGI (reference sequence). CDR3 length: 13 amino acids. The CDR3 sequence: CASSDQGTRGYTF. For the CDR3, the DNA is TGTGCCAGCAGTGACCAGGGTACTCGGGGCTACACCTTC.

In this sample, this clone turned up a few times. Written as DNA, the CDR3 is TGTGCCAGCAACCCTCTAGCGGGAGGGAACAATGAGCAGTTCTTC. The encoded protein is CASNPLAGGNNEQFF. The rearrangement joins TRBV9 to TRBJ2-1; 12 bases are a match to TRBD2. V shed 6 bases and J 5 bases; nucleotides not matched to a gene: 6. The CDR3 is made up of 15 amino acids. Germline lookup yields CDR1 SGDLS and CDR2 YYNGEE.

The chain links TRBV27 to TRBJ2-7; 7 bases map to TRBD1. J lost 2 bases, V lost 4 bases, and 5 bases had no gene match. CDR3 length equals 14 residues. Germline values: CDR1 MNHEY, CDR2 SMNVEV (reference sequence). The CDR3 protein is CASSSQTGTYEQYF. CDR3 nucleotide sequence: TGTGCCAGCAGTTCTCAGACAGGGACCTACGAGCAGTACTTC.

The chain uses TRBV6-1 and TRBJ2-1; TRBD2 aligns across 7 bases. The CDR3 is 14 residues long. V was pared by 1 base and J by 5 bases, with 2 bases of the junction left unmatched. The germline V gene has CDR1 MNHNS and CDR2 SASEGT. CDR3 region: CASSEEGTNNEQFF. As DNA, the CDR3 is TGTGCCAGCAGTGAAGAGGGGACTAACAATGAGCAGTTCTTC.

In this sample, this clone turned up once. The chain is built from TRBV28 and TRBJ2-5, with unresolved D. CDR3 size: 16 residues. V lost 3 bases, J lost 2 bases, and 16 bases lay in between. Germline CDR1 and CDR2: MDHEN and SYDVKM. The CDR3 here is CASSFAPQTPQETQYF. CDR3 coding DNA: TGTGCCAGCAGTTTTGCCCCTCAGACACCACAAGAGACCCAGTACTTC. The variable domain in full, with the rest retrieved from reference TRBV28 and TRBJ2-5, is DVKVTQSSRYLVKRTGEKVFLECVQDMDHENMFWYRQDPGLGLRLIYFSYDVKMKEKGDIPEGYSVSREKKERFSLILESASTNQTSMYLCASSFAPQTPQETQYFGPGTRLLVL.

The chain links TRBV19 to TRBJ2-1; TRBD2 aligns across 10 bases. Germline loops: CDR1 LNHDA, CDR2 SQIVND (reference sequence). The ends lost 3 bases at V and 9 bases at J; junction bases unmatched: 8. The CDR3 totals 15 residues. The CDR3 protein is CASSILLAGVGEQFF. The DNA for the CDR3 is TGTGCCAGTAGTATCCTGCTAGCGGGAGTGGGTGAGCAGTTCTTC.

On this clone itself: This sample also contains other DNA sequences that code for the same CDR3. This chain uses TRBV9 with TRBJ2-7; perhaps TRBD2 as D (5 bases). This CDR3 is built from 14 residues. The V gene lost 0 bases and the J gene lost 0 bases, with 7 bases spanning the gap. Germline V gene lookup returns CDR1 SGDLS and CDR2 YYNGEE. In DNA, the CDR3 is TGTGCCAGCAGCGTAGGTGGGAGCTCCTACGAGCAGTACTTC. Its protein is CASSVGGSSYEQYF.

This clone was picked up a small number of times. J is TRBJ1-2 and V is TRBV7-9; 7 nucleotides align to TRBD1. The CDR3 extends over 13 amino acids. Trimming at V came to 5 bases and at J to 2 bases, leaving 2 bases not matched to a gene. In germline, CDR1 is SEHNR, CDR2 FQNEAQ (reference sequence). The CDR3 reads CASSRDSNYGYTF. The CDR3, as DNA: TGTGCCAGCAGCCGGGACAGCAACTATGGCTACACCTTC.

The chain couples TRBV29-1 to TRBJ2-7; D may be TRBD2 (5 bases). V was clipped by 3 bases and J by 0 bases, with 12 bases between them. The length of the CDR3 is 14 residues. Looked up from germline, CDR1 is SQVTM and CDR2 is ANQGSEA. In nucleotides, the CDR3 is TGCAGCGTTGAGACCGGGGTACCCTCCTACGAGCAGTACTTC. Protein: CSVETGVPSYEQYF.

V usage is TRBV30 and J usage is TRBJ1-2; 9 bases agree with TRBD1. Germline CDR1 reads GTSNPN; CDR2 reads SVGIG (reference sequence). This CDR3 is 17 amino acids long. After removal of 1 base from V and 3 bases from J, the junction contained 12 bases not matched to a gene. The chain's CDR3 is CAWSGAGTGSQDYGYTF. CDR3 bases: TGTGCCTGGAGTGGAGCCGGGACAGGGAGTCAGGACTATGGCTACACCTTC.

The chain employs TRBV12-5 and TRBJ2-1; 11 bases align to TRBD2. The CDR3 loop spans 19 amino acids. Germline-derived CDR1 and CDR2 are LGHNT and FRNRAP. The CDR3 DNA reads as TGTGCCAGCCGGTTGGAACAATTAACTAGCGGGAGCCCCGACAATGAGCAGTTCTTC. Translation gives CASRLEQLTSGSPDNEQFF.

The genes are TRBV4-2 and TRBJ1-1; weak D call: TRBD1 (5 bases). Germline V CDR1 and CDR2: LGHNA, YNFKEQ. The CDR3 sequence is 16 residues long. Between the trimmed V and J ends, which lost 4 bases and 1 base, there was a span of 16 bases. In nucleotides, the CDR3 is TGTGCCAGCAGCCTAGCTAGGGGAGGCGGGAACACTGAAGCTTTCTTT. This translates into CASSLARGGGNTEAFF.

The gene calls are TRBV19 and TRBJ2-1; TRBD2 matches 10 bases. Germline CDR1 and CDR2: LNHDA and SQIVND (reference sequence). With V trimmed by 2 bases and J by 4 bases, 2 bases remained unmatched. The CDR3 loop spans 15 amino acids. The CDR3, as DNA: TGTGCCAGTAGTATAACTAGCGGGGCTTACAATGAGCAGTTCTTC. Residues: CASSITSGAYNEQFF.

Comments on this clone: One end of the junction fails to match germline, which may point to a read error. The gene calls are TRBV6-4 and TRBJ2-6; TRBD1 matches at 7 bases. This CDR3 is built from 16 residues. Germline-derived CDR1 and CDR2 are MRHNA and SNTAGT. CDR3 in DNA: TGTGCCAGCAGTGACTCGACAGGGTCTGGGGCCAACGTCCCGACTTTC. It is translated as CASSDSTGSGANVPTF.

The chain joins TRBV19 to TRBJ1-5; no clear D. The V end was cut by 7 bases, the J end by 2 bases, with 15 bases between. The germline CDR1 and CDR2 sequences are LNHDA and SQIVND (reference sequence). This CDR3 contains 15 residues. The CDR3 sequence is CASKREGSGNQPQHF. In DNA, the CDR3 is TGTGCCAGTAAAAGAGAGGGTTCGGGCAATCAGCCCCAGCATTTT.

The chain combines TRBV6-4 with TRBJ2-2; D is possibly TRBD2 (5 bases). Germline CDR1 MRHNA, CDR2 SNTAGT. V lost 4 bases, J lost 3 bases, and 12 bases lay in between. The CDR3 contains 15 residues. CDR3: CASSVGGGHTGELFF. CDR3 coding DNA: TGTGCCAGCAGTGTAGGTGGCGGGCACACCGGGGAGCTGTTTTTT.